The clone carrying this TCR beta chain occurred a few times. This sample also contains other DNA sequences that code for the same CDR3. The data originate from a study of blood T cell repertoires in COVID-19. Study-level information: The United States, Italy and Spain provided the acute and convalescent COVID-19 samples. PBMCs, B-cell-depleted T cells, or T cells were the source of the cDNA or gDNA that made up the material.

Germline CDR1 is SGHRS and CDR2 is YFSETQ. The CDR3 has 13 amino acids. Losses at the gene ends were 4 bases for V and 1 base for J; bases not matched to a gene: 2. Original methodology: Amplification from reference gene primers served as the basis for estimated nucleated cell counts. Data came from immunoSEQ multiplex PCR; TCRdb stores just in-frame clones and leaves some out. V and J calls and clone size are given by that table; D and trimming were obtained from the DNA. Of approximately 260,000 clones listed, 70% to 85% are singletons. The chain links TRBV5-1 to TRBJ2-7; 7 bases map to TRBD1. The clonotype originates from an elderly woman with active or convalescent COVID-19. The specimen was peripheral blood. The CDR3, as DNA: TGCGCCAGCAGCCCGGGACAGTCCTACGAGCAGTACTTC. Protein product: CASSPGQSYEQYF.